The 15 T cell receptor beta chains below come from one sample, sequenced in a study of blood T cells in healthy people across ages. Sample-barcoded 5' priming and a J-beta primer mix drove a second PCR of roughly 7 to 11 cycles. TCRdb analysed the 5' RACE reads with MiXCR anew, one entry per CDR3 protein. In the table there are around 1.5 million distinct CDR3 sequences, around 35% of which are singletons. The sequenced sample was blood. Receptors originate from a woman aged 30 to 39 in good health.

This clonotype was recorded many times. The chain recombines TRBV7-6 with TRBJ2-1; D gene uncertain. Germline CDR1 SGHVS, CDR2 FNYEAQ. The V and J ends lost 2 bases and 5 bases respectively, with 4 bases between them. There are 12 residues in the CDR3. The CDR3 sequence: CASSLFDNEQFF. In DNA, the CDR3 is TGTGCCAGCAGCTTATTTGACAATGAGCAGTTCTTC.

This clonotype was picked up a small number of times. CDR3 bases: TGTGCCAGCCGCACCGAGTTGAGGGATCGTAGCGATGAGCAGTTCTTC. Its translation: CASRTELRDRSDEQFF. This chain joins TRBV7-2 and TRBJ2-1, with a possible D match to TRBD2 (5 bases). Trimming cost V 8 bases and J 8 bases, with 25 bases left between them. The CDR3 is 16 amino acids. CDR1 is SGHTA and CDR2 is FQGNSA in the germline V gene.

This clonotype was observed a handful of times. V is TRBV20-1 and J is TRBJ2-1; D gene uncertain. Trimming took off 0 bases at V and 9 bases at J, with 18 bases between the two ends. Per germline, CDR1 DFQATT and CDR2 SNEGSKA (reference sequence). The CDR3 has 15 amino acids. CDR3 protein: CSAREGSSKDGEQFF. Here the CDR3 DNA reads TGCAGTGCTAGAGAGGGGTCCAGCAAGGACGGTGAGCAGTTCTTC.

This clonotype showed up just once. The chain recombines TRBV5-8 with TRBJ2-1; TRBD1 matches 8 bases. The better agreement between TRBJ2-7 and the DNA end casts doubt on the J call. Germline lookup yields CDR1 SGHTS and CDR2 YDEGEE. The CDR3 length is 13 residues. The CDR3 here is CASQTGTGYEQYF. In DNA, the CDR3 is TGTGCCAGTCAAACCGGGACAGGATACGAGCAGTACTTC.

The chain employs TRBV7-2 and TRBJ1-1; unclear D gene. CDR1 is SGHTA, CDR2 FQGNSA, per germline. The CDR3 consists of 13 residues. Between the trimmed V and J ends, which lost 1 base and 7 bases, there was a span of 10 bases. CDR3 loop: CASSLVRAVEAFF. CDR3 coding DNA: TGTGCCAGCAGCTTAGTCCGGGCCGTTGAAGCTTTCTTT. Full variable domain (rest looked up from reference TRBV7-2 and TRBJ1-1): GAGVSQSPSNKVTEKGKDVELRCDPISGHTALYWYRQSLGQGLEFLIYFQGNSAPDKSGLPSDRFSAERTGGSVSTLTIQRTQQEDSAVYLCASSLVRAVEAFFGQGTRLTVV.

This clonotype was observed many times. The CDR3 sequence: CASSSGTGYYNEQFF. The CDR3 DNA reads TGTGCCAGCAGCTCCGGGACGGGGTATTACAATGAGCAGTTCTTC. This chain joins TRBV7-2 and TRBJ2-1; the D gene could be TRBD1 or TRBD2 (5 bases each). This CDR3 comprises 15 residues. Trimming pared 4 bases from V and 4 bases from J, leaving 14 bases between. In germline, CDR1 is SGHTA, CDR2 FQGNSA.

This clonotype was seen once. The chain couples TRBV7-3 to TRBJ1-1; D uncertain. V lost 2 bases and J 1 base, leaving 11 bases between the germline ends. This CDR3 is built from 15 residues. Germline V gene data show CDR1 as SGHTA and CDR2 as FQGTGA. In DNA form, the CDR3 reads TGTGCCAGCAGCTTATCCGGGGTTACGAACACTGAAGCTTTCTTT. Translated: CASSLSGVTNTEAFF.

This sequence joins TRBV29-1 and TRBJ1-1, with 7 bases matching TRBD1. CDR1 SQVTM and CDR2 ANQGSEA come from the germline V gene. The CDR3 spans 15 residues. The V and J ends lost 4 bases and 1 base, in that order; junction bases with no gene match: 9. The CDR3 DNA is TGCAGCGTTGCGCCTTGGGACAGAAGGAACACTGAAGCTTTCTTT. Protein product: CSVAPWDRRNTEAFF.

This clonotype was seen a few times. The rearrangement joins TRBV4-1 to TRBJ2-3; 9 bases match TRBD1. Germline V gene lookup returns CDR1 MGHRA and CDR2 YSYEKL. The CDR3 loop spans 17 amino acids. With 3 bases clipped from V and 3 bases from J, the junction kept 10 bases outside the gene matches. DNA for the CDR3: TGCGCCAGCAGCCACCGACCGGGACAGGGTGCAACAGATACGCAGTATTTT. This sequence encodes CASSHRPGQGATDTQYF.

The J gene is TRBJ2-5, the V gene TRBV27; 8 nucleotides match TRBD2. The DNA matches TRBJ2-7 better at its end, which makes the J call doubtful. This CDR3 comprises 15 residues. Germline V CDR1 and CDR2: MNHEY, SMNVEV (reference sequence). The CDR3 nucleotides are TGTGCCAGCAGTTTACCGGGACTAGACGTTATCGAGCAGTACTTC. Its translation is CASSLPGLDVIEQYF.

The table lists this clonotype with a few counts. V and J are TRBV20-1 and TRBJ1-4; 10 bases line up with TRBD1. The CDR3 has 13 residues. Germline CDR1 reads DFQATT; CDR2 reads SNEGSKA (reference sequence). Trimming removed 3 bases from V and 11 bases from J; junction bases left unmatched: 6. The CDR3 DNA follows: TGCAGTGCTAGGAGACAGGGGGCAGATAAACTGTTTTTT. This sequence encodes CSARRQGADKLFF.

This clonotype occurred many times. The chain combines TRBV7-9 with TRBJ2-3; the match to TRBD2 covers 9 bases. CDR3 size: 16 residues. The ends lost 2 bases at V and 4 bases at J; junction bases unmatched: 7. Per germline, CDR1 SEHNR and CDR2 FQNEAQ (reference sequence). In nucleotides, the CDR3 is TGTGCCAGCAGCTTAAGTGGGACTAGCCCCGCAGATACGCAGTATTTT. This codes for CASSLSGTSPADTQYF.

In the case of this clonotype: A much larger clone lies one base from this, so it may be a read error. V gene TRBV9 combines with J gene TRBJ2-1, with D possibly being TRBD1 or TRBD2 (5 bases each). Germline V gene lookup returns CDR1 SGDLS and CDR2 YYNGEE. V was trimmed by 0 bases and J by 13 bases, leaving 20 bases between them. The CDR3 totals 15 residues. The CDR3, as DNA: TGTGCCAGCAGCGTAGCTGGGGGAGAGGTGGAGACCCAGTTCTTC. Residues: CASSVAGGEVETQFF.

This clonotype came up a few times. The gene calls are TRBV4-2 and TRBJ1-6; D is ambiguous. With 1 base removed from V and 14 bases from J, the gap between germline ends came to 21 bases. Germline assignment: CDR1 LGHNA and CDR2 YNFKEQ. This CDR3 region has 16 residues. The CDR3 sequence: CASSQVNSASPRTLHF. CDR3 sequence (DNA): TGTGCCAGCAGCCAAGTAAACTCTGCTTCCCCTAGGACCCTCCACTTT.

This clonotype has just a few counts. The rearrangement uses TRBV6-6 and TRBJ1-2, with D perhaps matching TRBD1 (5 bases). Germline V lookup: CDR1 MNHNY, CDR2 SVGAGI (reference sequence). CDR3 size: 16 residues. V was clipped by 2 bases and J by 5 bases, with 18 bases between them. CDR3 residues: CASSYEEGLGIYGYTF. As DNA, the CDR3 is TGTGCCAGCAGTTACGAAGAGGGACTCGGGATATATGGCTACACCTTC.